The entry below gives a single TCR beta chain sequence along with its context. Its cognate antigen is unknown. This sample was included in a study of T cell repertoires in cytomegalovirus infection. Each CDR3 protein is one row after TCRdb ran MiXCR on the reads. The profile covers about 150,000 distinct CDR3 sequences, with under 20% appearing a single time and around a sixth taken by the ten largest. From germline, CDR1 is SQVTM and CDR2 ANQGSEA. V lost 5 bases and J 7 bases, leaving 11 bases between the germline ends. This CDR3 contains 12 residues. Whole-study findings and limits: Pooled public TCR beta family frequency picked out CMV carriers with the relevant HLA.

Sequences were obtained from CD8+ T cells from PBMCs. This chain links TRBV29-1 with TRBJ2-2; the D gene is possibly TRBD1 (6 bases). The sequence was obtained from a human donor in good health (CMV status not recorded). Some clones in this sample may be carry-over from other donors' samples. As DNA, the CDR3 is TGCAGCGTTCTGGGGGCCGGCGGGGAGCTGTTTTTT. Protein: CSVLGAGGELFF.